The 25 T cell receptor beta chains given below trace back to one sample, sequenced in a study of T cell changes during pregnancy in multiple sclerosis. Only in-frame clones appear in the TCRdb table, and some are missing; sequencing was by immunoSEQ multiplex PCR. Of roughly 60,000 clones listed, about 90% are singletons. Material: CD4+ T cells from peripheral blood mononuclear cells, obtained in the first trimester of pregnancy. The source is a female donor with multiple sclerosis, enrolled in a pregnancy study.

The gene calls are TRBV5-3 and TRBJ1-1; TRBD1 aligns across 8 bases. TRBV5-3 is sorted into the ORF group, with uncertain function. V lost 1 base and J lost 0; bases outside the gene matches: 8. This CDR3 is built from 17 residues. The CDR3 DNA reads TGTGCCAGAAGCTTGTCTACAGGGGGAGCTATGAACACTGAAGCTTTCTTT. Its protein is CARSLSTGGAMNTEAFF.

This chain links TRBV15 with TRBJ2-1; D uncertain. CDR1 and CDR2 from the germline V gene are LNHNV and YYDKDF (reference sequence). This CDR3 spans 17 amino acids. V was cut by 7 bases and J by 3 bases, with 22 bases left in between. CDR3 loop: CATTPPPALPSYNEQFF. The CDR3 DNA reads as TGTGCCACCACTCCACCCCCGGCACTACCCAGCTACAATGAGCAGTTCTTC.

The CDR3: CASSYETTGNNQPQHF. In DNA, the CDR3 is TGTGCCAGCAGCTACGAGACGACAGGAAACAATCAGCCCCAGCATTTT. The chain employs TRBV7-9 and TRBJ1-5; perhaps TRBD1 as D (6 bases). This CDR3 is 16 amino acids long. Trimming took 4 bases from V and 3 from J, leaving 16 bases between them. CDR1 and CDR2 (germline): SEHNR, FQNEAQ (reference sequence).

The chain links TRBV13 to TRBJ2-5, with TRBD2 matching over 7 bases. The germline V gene has CDR1 PRHDT and CDR2 FYEKMQ (reference sequence). The CDR3 is 18 residues long. The V segment lost 1 base and the J segment 4 bases; nucleotides outside the gene matches: 15. The CDR3 nucleotides read TGTGCCAGCAGCTTAGCTTTAACGTTGGCGGGGGTGGGAGAGACCCAGTACTTC. It encodes CASSLALTLAGVGETQYF.

The chain recombines TRBV4-3 with TRBJ2-7; 8 bases align to TRBD1. V shed 6 bases, J shed 3 bases, and the junction held 4 bases outside the gene matches. Germline V gives CDR1 LGHNA, CDR2 YSLEER. The length of the CDR3 is 13 residues. This CDR3 is CASSRDRGYEQYF. In nucleotides, the CDR3 is TGCGCCAGCAGTCGAGACAGGGGCTACGAGCAGTACTTC.

The chain joins TRBV12-5 to TRBJ1-5; D ambiguous. Germline V CDR1 and CDR2: LGHNT, FRNRAP. The V and J ends lost 2 bases and 7 bases respectively, with 9 bases between them. The CDR3 is 13 residues long. CDR3 nucleotides: TGTGCTAGTGGTTTGCGGGTCGGGCAGCCCCAGCATTTT. Amino acids: CASGLRVGQPQHF.

The chain combines TRBV4-2 with TRBJ1-1; the D gene is possibly TRBD1 (6 bases). The CDR3 length is 15 residues. V gave up 0 bases and J gave up 8 bases, with 16 bases separating them. Germline V gene lookup returns CDR1 LGHNA and CDR2 YNFKEQ. The CDR3 loop is CASSQDGGPEREAFF. The CDR3 nucleotides read TGTGCCAGCAGCCAAGACGGGGGGCCGGAGCGGGAAGCTTTCTTT.

The V and J genes are TRBV27 and TRBJ2-1; D gene ambiguous. Germline CDR1 MNHEY, CDR2 SMNVEV (reference sequence). Trimming removed 1 base at V and 0 bases at J, with 16 bases between. The length of the CDR3 is 18 residues. CDR3 sequence reads: CASSLWAGTAVSYNEQFF. CDR3 nucleotide sequence: TGTGCCAGCAGTTTATGGGCAGGAACCGCTGTCTCCTACAATGAGCAGTTCTTC.

This chain joins TRBV2 and TRBJ2-2; TRBD1 agrees at 12 bases. V lost 6 bases and J lost 6; bases outside the gene matches: 2. This CDR3 has 14 amino acids. CDR1 and CDR2 (germline): SNHLY, FYNNEI. The CDR3 region has the DNA TGTGCCAGCAGGGGGACAGGGGGCCCCGGGGAGCTGTTTTTT. It is translated as CASRGTGGPGELFF.

Written as DNA, the CDR3 is TGTGCCTGGAGTGTACGGGATAATGAAAAACTGTTTTTT. Protein product: CAWSVRDNEKLFF. The chain joins TRBV30 to TRBJ1-4; D call uncertain. V shed 0 bases and J shed 4 bases, with 6 bases lying between them. Germline values: CDR1 GTSNPN, CDR2 SVGIG (reference sequence). The CDR3 runs to 13 residues.

The V gene is TRBV10-3, the J gene TRBJ2-1; D remains unclear. The CDR3 length is 12 residues. Germline loops: CDR1 ENHRY, CDR2 SYGVKD. The V gene lost 3 bases and the J gene lost 8 bases, with 8 bases spanning the gap. CDR3 DNA sequence: TGTGCCATCAGTGAACGAGGAGATGAGCAGTTCTTC. Amino acids: CAISERGDEQFF.

The V and J genes are TRBV5-1 and TRBJ1-2, with D possibly being TRBD1 (6 bases). V shed 0 bases and J shed 7 bases, with 13 bases lying between them. CDR1 and CDR2 (germline): SGHRS, YFSETQ. The CDR3 sequence is 14 residues long. CDR3 region: CASSLGQSGAGYTF. In DNA, the CDR3 is TGCGCCAGCAGCTTGGGCCAGTCAGGGGCTGGCTACACCTTC.

The genes are TRBV25-1 and TRBJ2-7; weak D call: TRBD2 (6 bases). With 6 bases removed from V and 0 bases from J, the gap between germline ends came to 12 bases. CDR3 length: 14 residues. Germline V gene sequence: CDR1 MGHDK, CDR2 SYGVNS. Here the CDR3 reads CASRADGSSYEQYF. The CDR3 nucleotides are TGTGCCAGCAGAGCAGACGGGAGCTCCTACGAGCAGTACTTC.

This rearrangement joins TRBV14 to TRBJ1-2; TRBD1 aligns across 8 bases. Germline CDR1 SGHDN, CDR2 FVKESK. The CDR3 is 14 residues long. The junction had 2 bases not matched to a gene; V was cut back by 4 bases and J by 1 base. The CDR3 nucleotides are TGTGCCAGCAGCCGACAGGGGATTAACTATGGCTACACCTTC. Translated, it gives CASSRQGINYGYTF.

CDR3 bases: TGTGCCAGCAGCCGGACAGGGGCCGGTACCTACAATGAGCAGTTCTTC. Its translation is CASSRTGAGTYNEQFF. The rearrangement uses TRBV7-9 and TRBJ2-1; 9 bases line up with TRBD1. CDR3 length: 16 amino acids. V was pared by 5 bases and J by 2 bases, with 7 bases of the junction left unmatched. The germline V gene has CDR1 SEHNR and CDR2 FQNEAQ (reference sequence).

The rearrangement joins TRBV5-4 to TRBJ1-2; no clear D gene. V was trimmed by 0 bases and J by 6 bases, leaving 12 bases between them. Germline V lookup: CDR1 SGHNT, CDR2 YYREEE (reference sequence). This CDR3 has 14 residues. CDR3 amino acids: CASSLDRLSDGYTF. Here the CDR3 DNA reads TGTGCCAGCAGCTTGGACCGCCTCAGTGATGGCTACACCTTC.

This clone was recorded once. This chain uses TRBV7-9 with TRBJ1-1; possible D gene TRBD1, 6 bases. This CDR3 spans 16 amino acids. V gave up 3 bases and J gave up 5 bases, with 19 bases separating them. Germline lookup yields CDR1 SEHNR and CDR2 FQNEAQ (reference sequence). Here the CDR3 DNA reads TGTGCCAGCAGCTTCCATATCGGGGGGGCTTGGACTGAAGCTTTCTTT. Translated: CASSFHIGGAWTEAFF. The full variable domain, its missing parts supplied by reference TRBV7-9 and TRBJ1-1, is DTGVSQNPRHKITKRGQNVTFRCDPISEHNRLYWYRQTLGQGPEFLTYFQNEAQLEKSRLLSDRFSAERPKGSFSTLEIQRTEQGDSAMYLCASSFHIGGAWTEAFFGQGTRLTVV.

The chain joins TRBV18 to TRBJ1-6; D is unresolved. Per the germline V gene, CDR1 is KGHSH and CDR2 is LQKENI. V was shortened by 3 bases and J by 3 bases, with 12 bases between the two germline ends. This CDR3 spans 16 amino acids. DNA for the CDR3: TGTGCCAGCTCACCCCTCCAAGCGGGCTATAATTCACCCCTCCACTTT. Translating it yields CASSPLQAGYNSPLHF.

J is TRBJ2-2 and V is TRBV7-2; TRBD2 matches 14 bases. The CDR3 sequence is 19 residues long. Trimming took 4 bases from V and 4 from J; bases not matched to a gene: 11. Germline CDR1 is SGHTA and CDR2 is FQGNSA. This CDR3 is CASSSPGRLAGGRTGELFF. In nucleotides, the CDR3 is TGTGCCAGCAGCTCCCCCGGGAGACTAGCGGGGGGGCGCACCGGGGAGCTGTTTTTT. Combining the CDR3 with reference TRBV7-2 and TRBJ2-2 gives the whole variable domain GAGVSQSPSNKVTEKGKDVELRCDPISGHTALYWYRQSLGQGLEFLIYFQGNSAPDKSGLPSDRFSAERTGGSVSTLTIQRTQQEDSAVYLCASSSPGRLAGGRTGELFFGEGSRLTVL.

This chain connects TRBV12-2 to TRBJ1-5; TRBD1 reflects the table's D call only, with no check against the DNA. TRBV12-2 is a pseudogene segment. This CDR3 region has 17 residues. CDR3 in amino acids: CASRLETDGNSNQPQHF. The CDR3 nucleotides read TGTGCAAGTCGCTTAGAAACAGACGGTAATAGCAATCAGCCCCAGCATTTT.

The chain uses TRBV5-5 and TRBJ1-4, with D possibly TRBD1 on 5 matching bases. Germline V CDR1 and CDR2: SGHKS, YYEKEE (reference sequence). V lost 2 bases and J lost 13, with 12 bases in between. The CDR3 is 12 amino acids. The CDR3, as DNA: TGTGCCAGCAGCTTCCTCCAGGGCGGACTGTTTTTT. This gives the protein CASSFLQGGLFF.

This clone has more than one count but fewer than ten. The chain has TRBV29-1 and TRBJ1-4; D ambiguous. CDR3 length: 11 residues. V lost 5 bases and J lost 8, with 9 bases in between. The germline V gene encodes CDR1 SQVTM and CDR2 ANQGSEA. CDR3 protein: CSVPTGEKLFF. The CDR3 DNA follows: TGCAGCGTTCCCACGGGAGAAAAACTGTTTTTT.

The chain employs TRBV11-2 and TRBJ2-7; the D gene is possibly TRBD1 (6 bases). Trimming left V 6 bases short and J 6 bases short, with 18 bases between. This CDR3 spans 14 amino acids. Germline V gives CDR1 SGHAT, CDR2 FQNNGV. The CDR3 sequence is CASRATGNSGEQYF. The DNA for the CDR3 is TGTGCCAGCAGGGCCACAGGGAATTCGGGCGAGCAGTACTTC. Using reference TRBV11-2 and TRBJ2-7 for the parts outside the CDR3, the full variable domain is EAGVAQSPRYKIIEKRQSVAFWCNPISGHATLYWYQQILGQGPKLLIQFQNNGVVDDSQLPKDRFSAERLKGVDSTLKIQPAKLEDSAVYLCASRATGNSGEQYFGPGTRLTVT.

The chain is built from TRBV11-3 and TRBJ1-2, with 7 bases aligning to TRBD1. J lost 7 bases, V lost 5 bases, and 4 bases had no gene match. There are 12 residues in the CDR3. The germline CDR1 and CDR2 sequences are SGHNT and YENEEA. The CDR3 sequence is CASSRGDSGYTF. For the CDR3, the DNA is TGTGCCAGCAGCCGAGGGGACAGTGGCTACACCTTC.

The chain combines TRBV25-1 with TRBJ2-1, with 10 positions matching TRBD1. In germline, CDR1 is MGHDK, CDR2 SYGVNS. V was clipped by 1 base and J by 7 bases; unmatched bases: 10. The CDR3 extends over 17 amino acids. CDR3 nucleotides: TGTGCCAGCAGTGAATGGCGGACAGGGGGTATACGGAATGAGCAGTTCTTC. Protein product: CASSEWRTGGIRNEQFF.